This T cell receptor (beta chain) stems from a study of T cells in Graves' hyperthyroidism and ophthalmopathy (dated by TCRdb to the late 2010s). For the wider study: Peripheral blood was collected at initial diagnosis, before any treatment. A discovery cohort of around 100 patients, 43 with Graves' ophthalmopathy and over 55 with stable Graves' hyperthyroidism, was used to find distinguishing TCR V-J signatures. Prospective prediction of ophthalmopathy was tested in an independent validation cohort consisting of 18 hyperthyroidism patients and 15 or so patients who later progressed to ophthalmopathy. The roughly 90 discovery patients were divided at random into training and test sets in a 7:3 ratio. In addition, the study compared T-cell repertoires in thyroid tissue and in blood from five to seven Graves' hyperthyroidism patients. After blood sampling, hyperthyroidism patients were treated with methimazole at a starting dose of 30 mg daily, and ophthalmopathy patients were treated with high-dose intravenous methylprednisolone. The paper reports TCR Vbeta CDR3 sequencing of roughly 140 peripheral blood samples: some 44 ophthalmopathy, 75 to 80 hyperthyroidism and around 17 progressor patients. Overall results and qualifications from the work: In validation, the model predicted progression to ophthalmopathy with around 71% sensitivity and roughly 72% specificity, a median of roughly seven months before onset. Most expanded thyroid clonotypes (frequency above 0.001) were also detected in blood, suggesting blood repertoires may reflect thyroid immune responses. A 13 V-J signature model separated ophthalmopathy from stable hyperthyroidism, with nearly 90% sensitivity and 81.08% specificity in cross-validation and 80%/75% in testing. No statistical method was used to set the sample size in advance, and investigators knew the group allocation.

This clonotype was seen repeatedly, ten times or more. Its recognized antigen is unknown. No clone much larger than this one lies a single base away; base qualities are absent. Ophthalmopathy patients had moderately to severely active disease, with a Clinical Activity Score of 3 or more, a NOSPECS grade of 4 or more, and a disease duration of less than 3 months. Patients with uncontrolled infections, other autoimmune diseases, pregnancy or lactation were excluded. Diagnoses were established on the basis of clinical symptoms, serum thyroxine and TRAb, thyroid ultrasound, and orbital computed tomography. PBMCs were separated from roughly 9.6 ml of fresh peripheral blood using Ficoll-Paque density gradient centrifugation. Total RNA was extracted with Trizol reagent, and quality was checked on an Agilent 2100 Bioanalyzer. The TCR beta CDR3 regions were amplified from RNA transcripts. For the first round of RT-PCR on the TCR CDR3, the HTBI primer set was used together with the Qiagen OneStep RT-PCR kit. A second multiplex PCR round built the libraries, followed by size selection and purification. Libraries were sequenced paired-end with 100 bp reads on an Illumina HiSeq2000. In the original analysis: SOAPnuke was used to process the raw data, throwing out any read that contained adapters or uncalled bases, had a mean Phred below 15, or lacked an exact constant-primer or identifier match. COPE v1.2.5 was used to merge the high-quality paired reads, and each unique nucleotide sequence was defined as a clonotype. Clonotypes were aligned to IMGT TRBV, TRBD and TRBJ reference segments using MiTCR v1.1. The analysis was restricted to V-J combinations with a frequency above 0.0001, which together covered 99% to 99.2% of the repertoires. A TCS score was defined as the ratio between F50 (clonal expansion) and ExV (chaos), using BLOSUM62-based TCRdist between CDR3 peptides within each V-J. Welch's t-statistics and random forest reduced roughly 530 V-J features to some 14, which were used in a naive Bayes classifier (R e1071). Through fastp at Q25 and MiXCR, TCRdb rebuilt clones from the public reads, retaining in-frame beta chains. Each CDR3 protein gets just one entry, which takes the most common genes and DNA from the rows behind it. None of the V and J calls come from the authors' own analysis; TCRdb made them. Recorded for this sample are under 250,000 distinct CDR3 sequences; about 25% of them occurred a single time. The ten largest clonotypes hold roughly 40% of the sample.

The specimen sequenced was blood. The receptor comes from a woman in her forties with Graves' ophthalmopathy.

At the DNA level, the sequence is TGTGCCAGCAGTTATGCAGGGGGAAAAACTGAAGCTTTCTTT. Translated, this gives CASSYAGGKTEAFF. The chain uses TRBV28 and TRBJ1-1; TRBD1 lines up with 7 middle nucleotides. Taken from the germline V gene, the CDR1 and CDR2 loops are MDHEN and SYDVKM. The CDR3 spans 14 residues, from the cysteine through the phenylalanine. The sequence is cut down to CDR3 DNA, 42 bases in frame from base 1. After removal of 4 bases from V and 5 bases from J, the junction retains 7 bases not matched to a gene. The variable domain in full, with residues beyond the CDR3 obtained from the reference TRBV28 and TRBJ1-1 genes, is DVKVTQSSRYLVKRTGEKVFLECVQDMDHENMFWYRQDPGLGLRLIYFSYDVKMKEKGDIPEGYSVSREKKERFSLILESASTNQTSMYLCASSYAGGKTEAFFGQGTRLTVV.